This record looks at one T cell receptor beta chain sequence and its context. The data belong to a study of CD8+CD57+ T cells in acquired aplastic anemia. Study overall: The study obtained an average of around 2.9 ug of DNA from sorted CD4+ and CD8+ cells.

This CDR3 spans 14 amino acids. V gave up 0 bases and J gave up 4 bases, with 9 bases separating them. Germline V gene sequence: CDR1 LGHDT, CDR2 YNNKEL (reference sequence). TCR beta VDJ and CDR3 profiling used genomic DNA as template. MiXCR, run by TCRdb on the reads, gives a single entry per CDR3 protein. The table lists some 220,000 distinct CDR3 sequences, approximately 35% of them singletons, with roughly 1.1% in the top ten. This chain connects TRBV3-1 to TRBJ1-2; D not certain. The clonotype was recovered from a human donor in good health, serving as a control. The specimen sequenced was sorted CD4+, CD8+, or CD8+CD57+ T cells (not recorded which) from PBMCs. The CDR3 reads CASSQEAGLYGYTF. The CDR3 nucleotides are TGTGCCAGCAGCCAAGAAGCAGGCCTCTATGGCTACACCTTC.